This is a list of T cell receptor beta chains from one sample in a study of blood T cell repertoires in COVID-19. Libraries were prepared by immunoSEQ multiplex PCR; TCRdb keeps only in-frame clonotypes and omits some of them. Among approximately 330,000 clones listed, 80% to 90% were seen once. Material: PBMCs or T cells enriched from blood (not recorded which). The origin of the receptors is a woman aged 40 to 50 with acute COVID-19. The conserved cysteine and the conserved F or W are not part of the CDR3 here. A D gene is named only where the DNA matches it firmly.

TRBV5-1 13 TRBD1 ASSPRTGGNYGYT
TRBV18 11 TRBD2 ASSREGNNEQF
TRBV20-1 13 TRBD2 SASFRAGGSYEQY
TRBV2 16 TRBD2 ASSSTSGRPTSTDTQY
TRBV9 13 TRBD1 ASSSYRGGNEKLF
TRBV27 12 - ATWAPSYNSPLH
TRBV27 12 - ASSVNGGNTEAF
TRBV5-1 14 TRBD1 ASAPGQGAARGTQY
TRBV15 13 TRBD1 ATSARDRESYTQY
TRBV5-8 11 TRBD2 ASSFGAGDEQY
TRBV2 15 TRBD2 ASSVLAGDANTGELF
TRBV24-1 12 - ATSDPTPGDGYT
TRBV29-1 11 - SVGGWVNQPQH
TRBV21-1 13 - ASSPWDRLNTEAF
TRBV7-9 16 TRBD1 ASSSKDRVAPSTDTQY
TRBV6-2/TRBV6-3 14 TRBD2 ASSYGTSGLLYEQY
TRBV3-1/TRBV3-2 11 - ASSHGGDQPQH
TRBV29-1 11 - SVKTGTNQPQH
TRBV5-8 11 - ASSNDMNTEAF
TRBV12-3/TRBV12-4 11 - ASSFGTGDLYT
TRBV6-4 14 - ASSAGPSRGNTEAF
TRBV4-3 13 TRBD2 ASSQSGSSEETQY
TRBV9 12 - ASSVGEGGSPLH
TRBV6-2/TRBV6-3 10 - ASSTRTVGQF
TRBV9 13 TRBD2 ASSPGTSGKETQY
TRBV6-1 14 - ASSALGSINTGELF
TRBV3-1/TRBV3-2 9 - ASSLTNEQF
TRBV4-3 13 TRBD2 ASSQLSGGANEQF
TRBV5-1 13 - ASSLPQASNEKLF
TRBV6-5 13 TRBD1 ASSLKGTGGLEQY
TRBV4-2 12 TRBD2 ASSQFDREEKQF
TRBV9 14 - ASSGLGRDPNTEAF
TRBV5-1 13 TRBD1 ASSADRGLNYGYT
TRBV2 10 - ASKDRDQPQH
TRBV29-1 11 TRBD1 SVVVRGPTEAF
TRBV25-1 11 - ASSGPGTDTQY
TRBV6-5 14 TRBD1 ASSYSTGGGNEKLF
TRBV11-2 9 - ASSEDRLQY
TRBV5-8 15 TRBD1 ASSLGDSNYGGEKLF
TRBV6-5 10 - ASRNTGSPQH
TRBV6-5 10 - ASRRATGELF
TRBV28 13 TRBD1 ASSTPGTANYGYT
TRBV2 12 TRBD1 ASSSGQGRTEAF
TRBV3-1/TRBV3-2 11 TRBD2 ASSRLAGETQY